The clone carrying this T cell receptor beta chain was detected a few times. The antigen is undetermined. TCRdb analysed the RT-PCR reads with MiXCR anew, one entry per CDR3 protein. Among roughly 670,000 distinct CDR3 sequences listed, 13% to 15% were seen once. This record belongs to a study of response to subunit inactivated influenza vaccine. Study outcomes and limitations: It was the authors' suggestion that each seasonal influenza vaccination recruits few new T cells.

After removal of 4 bases from V and 8 bases from J, the junction contained 5 bases not matched to a gene. Germline V lookup: CDR1 LGHNA, CDR2 YSLEER. The CDR3 contains 13 residues. The material sequenced was PBMCs from blood, taken 14 days before vaccination. The sequence came from a man in his fifties or sixties who received an inactivated influenza vaccine. The rearrangement uses TRBV4-3 and TRBJ2-1; TRBD2 aligns across 7 bases. The CDR3 DNA is TGCGCCAGCAGCCGCGGACTAGGCGATGAGCAGTTCTTC. Translated, it gives CASSRGLGDEQFF.